These T cell receptor beta chains were read from a single sample in a study of T cell repertoires in cytomegalovirus infection. Their cognate antigens are unknown. In TCRdb, the reads were re-called with MiXCR into one record per CDR3 protein. The data hold approximately 300,000 distinct CDR3 sequences, with approximately 25% observed a single time. Material: cultured PBMCs, obtained from culture after CMV antigen stimulation. The receptors come from a human donor in good health (CMV status not recorded). Some clones in this sample may be carry-over from other donors' samples. Both conserved end residues are part of each CDR3. Fields, in order: J gene, clone size, V gene, D gene, CDR3 protein, CDR3 DNA. The D gene is left open where the match is weak. A row's size may be missing; if present it is once, few, many or a size class.

TRBJ2-7	-	TRBV11-1	-	CASSPPSGTYEQYF	TGTGCCAGCAGCCCCCCGAGCGGTACCTACGAGCAGTACTTC
TRBJ2-3	few	TRBV12-3/TRBV12-4	-	CASIQSQGWADTQYF	TGTGCCAGCATCCAGTCACAGGGTTGGGCAGATACGCAGTATTTT
TRBJ1-1	-	TRBV4-1	-	CASAPRVDFTEAFF	TGCGCCAGCGCCCCGCGCGTCGATTTCACTGAAGCTTTCTTT
TRBJ2-1	-	TRBV20-1	TRBD2	CSARDKPSGDNEQFF	TGCAGTGCTAGAGATAAGCCTAGCGGAGACAATGAGCAGTTCTTC
TRBJ1-4	-	TRBV2	-	CASSGGRHQDEKLFF	TGTGCCAGCAGTGGCGGACGGCACCAAGATGAAAAACTGTTTTTT
TRBJ2-2	-	TRBV10-3	-	CATAGPGEAGELFF	TGTGCCACCGCCGGGCCGGGAGAGGCCGGGGAGCTGTTTTTT
TRBJ1-1	-	TRBV28	-	CASRELDSNTEAFF	TGTGCCAGCAGGGAACTGGACAGTAACACTGAAGCTTTCTTT
TRBJ1-6	-	TRBV25-1	-	CASSSWENSPLHF	TGTGCCAGCAGTTCCTGGGAAAATTCACCCCTCCACTTT
TRBJ2-7	-	TRBV5-6	TRBD2	CASSAGTSGWSRYEQYF	TGTGCCAGCAGCGCCGGGACTAGCGGTTGGAGTAGGTACGAGCAGTACTTC
TRBJ1-1	few	TRBV20-1	-	CSASPQLFSTGQNTEAFF	TGCAGTGCTAGTCCCCAGCTCTTTTCCACCGGGCAGAACACTGAAGCTTTCTTT
TRBJ2-1	-	TRBV28	TRBD2	CASSPTRLARTYNEQFF	TGTGCCAGCAGTCCGACACGACTAGCGAGAACTTACAATGAGCAGTTCTTC
TRBJ2-6	many	TRBV10-3	-	CAISETGGVAGANVLTF	TGTGCCATCAGTGAGACAGGGGGGGTGGCTGGGGCCAACGTCCTGACTTTC
TRBJ1-6	few	TRBV10-3	-	CAISPIKAKGTLHF	TGTGCCATCAGCCCGATCAAGGCCAAGGGGACCCTCCACTTT
TRBJ2-1	-	TRBV5-1	TRBD1	CASSHRGLGQFF	TGCGCCAGCAGCCACAGGGGGCTCGGGCAGTTCTTC
TRBJ2-1	-	TRBV2	TRBD2	CASSESGRGNEQFF	TGTGCCAGCAGTGAGAGCGGGAGGGGAAATGAGCAGTTCTTC
TRBJ2-1	many	TRBV20-1	TRBD2	CSARVLAGVNEQFF	TGCAGTGCTAGAGTGCTAGCGGGAGTCAATGAGCAGTTCTTC
TRBJ2-1	-	TRBV15	TRBD2	CATSRRLKAGGSYNEQFF	TGTGCCACCAGCAGAAGATTAAAAGCGGGAGGTTCCTACAATGAGCAGTTCTTC
TRBJ2-5	few	TRBV28	-	CASISSGEETQYF	TGTGCCAGCATTTCCTCAGGGGAAGAGACCCAGTACTTC
TRBJ2-7	-	TRBV28	-	CASHSSYEQYF	TGTGCCAGCCACAGCTCCTACGAGCAGTACTTC
TRBJ2-7	-	TRBV15	-	CATSRGSSLGEQYF	TGTGCCACCAGCAGAGGGTCTAGTTTGGGAGAGCAGTACTTC
TRBJ1-1	-	TRBV10-3	TRBD1	CAISGYGRGRVEAFF	TGTGCCATCAGTGGTTATGGCAGGGGGCGAGTTGAAGCTTTCTTT
TRBJ2-3	-	TRBV20-1	TRBD2	CSARTSGGLTVSTDTQYF	TGCAGTGCTAGGACTAGCGGGGGTCTTACTGTTAGCACAGATACGCAGTATTTT
TRBJ2-1	few	TRBV29-1	TRBD2	CSAGTSSGDEQFF	TGCAGCGCCGGGACTAGCTCAGGCGATGAGCAGTTCTTC
TRBJ2-7	-	TRBV10-3	-	CAISESWDSYEQYF	TGTGCCATCAGTGAGTCGTGGGACTCCTACGAGCAGTACTTC
TRBJ2-7	few	TRBV6-2/TRBV6-3	TRBD2	CASSYSRTSGYEQYF	TGTGCCAGCAGTTACTCGAGGACTAGCGGCTACGAGCAGTACTTC
TRBJ2-1	-	TRBV30	-	CAWSSRSEQFF	TGTGCCTGGAGTAGTCGGAGTGAGCAGTTCTTC
TRBJ2-3	-	TRBV6-1	TRBD2	CASISGTSQYF	TGTGCCAGCATCTCCGGGACTAGTCAGTATTTT
TRBJ2-3	many	TRBV7-2	TRBD1	CASSLDREVTDTQYF	TGTGCCAGCAGCCTGGACAGGGAAGTCACAGATACGCAGTATTTT
TRBJ1-1	-	TRBV11-3	-	CASSLVTGPNTEAFF	TGTGCCAGCAGCTTAGTAACTGGACCGAACACTGAAGCTTTCTTT
TRBJ2-1	few	TRBV4-1	TRBD2	CASSHTSGYYNEQFF	TGCGCCAGCAGCCATACTAGCGGCTACTACAATGAGCAGTTCTTC
TRBJ2-1	-	TRBV4-1	-	CASTRHWEASSYNEQFF	TGCGCCAGCACCCGACATTGGGAGGCGAGCTCCTACAATGAGCAGTTCTTC